This T cell receptor beta chain comes out of a study of human T cells and chemical hapten exposure. Study in general: The study traced per-sample TCR yield variation mainly to small differences in pooled library volumes. Findings of the study overall: In comparison with controls, expanded TCRs gave rise to a significantly larger number of large CDR3 similarity clusters. Expanded TCR counts at PT1 were positively correlated with the patch test score.

The CDR3 sequence is 17 residues long. In germline, CDR1 is ENHRY, CDR2 SYGVKD. Trimming left V 11 bases short and J 4 bases short, with 24 bases between. As to time point: patch test 1, 2 weeks after DPC sensitization. Described treatment: therapeutic diphenylcyclopropenone sensitization with weekly scalp DPC. Turning to this clonotype: What it binds is unknown. One base away lies a much larger clone, so this may be a sequencing read error.

In the authors' workflow: With a range of about 23,224 to 700,000, the median per sample was about 87,000 TCRs. One entry per CDR3 protein results from TCRdb running MiXCR on the RACE reads. None of the V and J calls come from the authors' own analysis; TCRdb made them. In the table there are nearly 350,000 distinct CDR3 sequences, around 7% of which are singletons. The V gene is TRBV10-3, the J gene TRBJ2-6; tentative D call: TRBD1 (6 bases). This TCR was recovered from a woman aged 18-35 years with alopecia areata. Some clones in this sample may be carry-over from other donors' samples. Material: whole blood, obtained in connection with sensitization to the hapten diphenylcyclopropenone (DPC). Here the CDR3 reads CAALIRQDDHGANVLTF. In DNA form, the CDR3 reads TGTGCCGCCCTAATTAGACAGGATGATCACGGGGCCAACGTCCTGACTTTC.